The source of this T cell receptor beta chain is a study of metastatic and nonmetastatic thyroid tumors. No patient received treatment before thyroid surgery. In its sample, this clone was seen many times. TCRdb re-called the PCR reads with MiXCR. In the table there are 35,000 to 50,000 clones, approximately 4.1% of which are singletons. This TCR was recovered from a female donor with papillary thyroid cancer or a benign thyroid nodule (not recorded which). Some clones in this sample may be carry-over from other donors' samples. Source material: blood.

The CDR3 is CASSLRVGVGVDTEAFF. In nucleotides, the CDR3 is TGTGCCAGCAGTTTAAGAGTTGGTGTAGGGGTGGACACTGAAGCTTTCTTT. The chain has TRBV27 and TRBJ1-1; a possible D gene is TRBD1 (5 bases). The CDR3 runs 17 residues. Per the germline V gene, CDR1 is MNHEY and CDR2 is SMNVEV (reference sequence). The V end lost 2 bases, the J end lost 3 bases, and 19 bases lay between the germline ends.